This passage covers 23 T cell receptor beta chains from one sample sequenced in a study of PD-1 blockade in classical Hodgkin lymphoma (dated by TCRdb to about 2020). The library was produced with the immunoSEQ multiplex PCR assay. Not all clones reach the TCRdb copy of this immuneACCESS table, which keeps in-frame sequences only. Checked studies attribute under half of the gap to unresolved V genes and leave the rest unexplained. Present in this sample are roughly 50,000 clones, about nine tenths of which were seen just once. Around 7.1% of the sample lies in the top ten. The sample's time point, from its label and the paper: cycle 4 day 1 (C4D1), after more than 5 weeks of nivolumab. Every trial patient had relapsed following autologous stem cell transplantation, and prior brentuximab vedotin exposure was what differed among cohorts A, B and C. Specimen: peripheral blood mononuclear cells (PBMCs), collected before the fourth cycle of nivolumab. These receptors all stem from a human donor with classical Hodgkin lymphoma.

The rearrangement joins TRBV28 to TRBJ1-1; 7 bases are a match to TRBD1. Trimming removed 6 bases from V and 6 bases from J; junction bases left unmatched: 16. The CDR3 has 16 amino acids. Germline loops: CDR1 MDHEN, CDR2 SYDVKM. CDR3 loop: CASRNIPGQPQSEAFF. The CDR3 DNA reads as TGTGCCAGCAGAAATATACCGGGACAGCCTCAGTCTGAAGCTTTCTTT.

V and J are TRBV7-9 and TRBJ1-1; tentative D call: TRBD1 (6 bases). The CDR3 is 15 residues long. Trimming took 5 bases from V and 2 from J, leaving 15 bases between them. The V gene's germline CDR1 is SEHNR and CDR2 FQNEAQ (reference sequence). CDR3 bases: TGTGCCAGCAGCCGTCGAACAGGGCCCAACACTGAAGCTTTCTTT. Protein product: CASSRRTGPNTEAFF.

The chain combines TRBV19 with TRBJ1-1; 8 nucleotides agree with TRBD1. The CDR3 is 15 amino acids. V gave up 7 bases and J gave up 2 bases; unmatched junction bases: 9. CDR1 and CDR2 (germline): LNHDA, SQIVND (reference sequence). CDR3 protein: CASTPRGRTNTEAFF. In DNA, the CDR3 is TGTGCCAGTACCCCCAGGGGGCGGACAAACACTGAAGCTTTCTTT.

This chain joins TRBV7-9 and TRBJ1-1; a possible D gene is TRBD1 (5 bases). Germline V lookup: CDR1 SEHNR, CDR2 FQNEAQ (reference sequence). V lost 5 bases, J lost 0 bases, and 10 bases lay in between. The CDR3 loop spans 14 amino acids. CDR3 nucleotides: TGTGCCAGCAGCCCCGGGACCTTGAACACTGAAGCTTTCTTT. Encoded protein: CASSPGTLNTEAFF.

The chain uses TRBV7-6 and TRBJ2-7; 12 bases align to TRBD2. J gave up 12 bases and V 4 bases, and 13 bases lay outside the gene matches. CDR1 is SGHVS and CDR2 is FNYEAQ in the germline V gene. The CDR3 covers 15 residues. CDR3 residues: CASSSELAGGPRLYF. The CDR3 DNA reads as TGTGCCAGCAGCTCCGAACTAGCGGGGGGCCCAAGGCTGTACTTC.

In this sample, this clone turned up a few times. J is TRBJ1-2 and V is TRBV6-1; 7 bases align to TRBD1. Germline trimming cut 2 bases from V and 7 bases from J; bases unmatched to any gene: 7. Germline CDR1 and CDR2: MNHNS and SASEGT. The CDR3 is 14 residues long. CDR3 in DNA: TGTGCCAGCAGTGAAAACAGGGGCACTACTGGCTACACCTTC. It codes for CASSENRGTTGYTF.

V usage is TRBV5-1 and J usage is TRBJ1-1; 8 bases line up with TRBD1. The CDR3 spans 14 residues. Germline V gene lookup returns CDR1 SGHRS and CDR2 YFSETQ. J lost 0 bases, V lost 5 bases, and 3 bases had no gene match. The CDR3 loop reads CASSLQGVNTEAFF. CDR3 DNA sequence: TGCGCCAGCAGTTTACAGGGGGTGAACACTGAAGCTTTCTTT.

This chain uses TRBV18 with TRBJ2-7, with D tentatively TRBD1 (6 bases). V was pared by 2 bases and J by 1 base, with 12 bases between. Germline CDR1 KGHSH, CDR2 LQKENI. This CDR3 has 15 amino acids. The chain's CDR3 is CASSPSRQESYEQYF. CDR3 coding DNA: TGTGCCAGCTCACCATCCCGACAGGAGTCCTACGAGCAGTACTTC.

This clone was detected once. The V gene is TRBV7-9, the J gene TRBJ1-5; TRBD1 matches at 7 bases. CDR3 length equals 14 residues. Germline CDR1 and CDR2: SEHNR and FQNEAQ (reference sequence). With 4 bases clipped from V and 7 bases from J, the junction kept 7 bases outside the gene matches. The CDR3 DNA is TGTGCCAGCAGCTGGACAGGTCCGGGACAGCCCCAGCATTTT. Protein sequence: CASSWTGPGQPQHF.

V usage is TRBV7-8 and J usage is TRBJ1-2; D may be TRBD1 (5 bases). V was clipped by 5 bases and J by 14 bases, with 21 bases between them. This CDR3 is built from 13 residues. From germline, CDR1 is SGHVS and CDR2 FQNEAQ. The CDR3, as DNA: TGTGCCAGCAGCCCAGCGGACACGGGCGTCTATACCTTC. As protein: CASSPADTGVYTF.

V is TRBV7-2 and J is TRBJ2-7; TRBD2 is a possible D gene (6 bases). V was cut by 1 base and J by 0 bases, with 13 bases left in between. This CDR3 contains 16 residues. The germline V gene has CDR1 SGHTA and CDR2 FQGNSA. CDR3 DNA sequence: TGTGCCAGCAGCTTAGAGTCTGGCGGGGCCTCCTACGAGCAGTACTTC. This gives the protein CASSLESGGASYEQYF.

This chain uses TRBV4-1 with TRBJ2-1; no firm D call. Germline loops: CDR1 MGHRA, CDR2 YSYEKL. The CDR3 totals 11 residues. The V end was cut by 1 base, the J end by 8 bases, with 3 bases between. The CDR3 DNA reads TGCGCCAGCAGCCAAGCGTATGAGCAGTTCTTC. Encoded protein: CASSQAYEQFF.

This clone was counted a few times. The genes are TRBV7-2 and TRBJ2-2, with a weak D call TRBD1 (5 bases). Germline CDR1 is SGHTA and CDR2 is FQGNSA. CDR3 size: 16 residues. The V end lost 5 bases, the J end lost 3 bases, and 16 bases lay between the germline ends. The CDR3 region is CASSQEGALHTGELFF. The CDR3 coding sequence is TGTGCCAGCAGCCAGGAAGGGGCGCTACACACCGGGGAGCTGTTTTTT.

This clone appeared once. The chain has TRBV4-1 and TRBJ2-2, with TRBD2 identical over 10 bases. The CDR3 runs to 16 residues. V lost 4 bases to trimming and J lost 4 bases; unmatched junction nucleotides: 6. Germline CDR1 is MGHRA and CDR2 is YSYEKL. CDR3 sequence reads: CASSPRLAGATGELFF. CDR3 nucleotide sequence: TGCGCCAGCAGCCCAAGACTAGCGGGTGCCACCGGGGAGCTGTTTTTT.

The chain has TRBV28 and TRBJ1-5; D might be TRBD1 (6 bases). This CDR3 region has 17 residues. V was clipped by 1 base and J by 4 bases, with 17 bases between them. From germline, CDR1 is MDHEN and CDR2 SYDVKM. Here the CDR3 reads CASSLLDRTEENQPQHF. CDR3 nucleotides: TGTGCCAGCAGTTTATTGGATAGGACAGAAGAGAATCAGCCCCAGCATTTT.

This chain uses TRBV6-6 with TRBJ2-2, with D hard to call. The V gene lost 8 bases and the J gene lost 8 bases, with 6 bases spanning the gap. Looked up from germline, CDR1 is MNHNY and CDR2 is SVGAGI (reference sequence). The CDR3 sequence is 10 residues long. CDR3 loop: CASGKGELFF. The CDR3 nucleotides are TGTGCCAGCGGCAAAGGGGAGCTGTTTTTT.

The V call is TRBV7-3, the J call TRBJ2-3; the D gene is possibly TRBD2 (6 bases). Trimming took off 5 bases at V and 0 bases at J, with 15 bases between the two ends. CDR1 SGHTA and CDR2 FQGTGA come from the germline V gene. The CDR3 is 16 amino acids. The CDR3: CASSPTLGGSTDTQYF. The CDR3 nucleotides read TGTGCCAGCAGCCCAACTTTGGGGGGTAGCACAGATACGCAGTATTTT. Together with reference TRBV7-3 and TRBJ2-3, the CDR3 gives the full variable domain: GAGVSQTPSNKVTEKGKYVELRCDPISGHTALYWYRQSLGQGPEFLIYFQGTGAADDSGLPNDRFFAVRPEGSVSTLKIQRTERGDSAVYLCASSPTLGGSTDTQYFGPGTRLTVL.

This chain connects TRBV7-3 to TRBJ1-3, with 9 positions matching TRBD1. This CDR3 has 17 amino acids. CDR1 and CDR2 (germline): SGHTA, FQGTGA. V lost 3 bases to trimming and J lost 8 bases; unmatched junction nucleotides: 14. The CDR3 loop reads CASSFGDRVDHGDTIYF. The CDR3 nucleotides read TGTGCCAGCAGCTTCGGGGACAGGGTAGATCACGGGGACACCATATATTTT.

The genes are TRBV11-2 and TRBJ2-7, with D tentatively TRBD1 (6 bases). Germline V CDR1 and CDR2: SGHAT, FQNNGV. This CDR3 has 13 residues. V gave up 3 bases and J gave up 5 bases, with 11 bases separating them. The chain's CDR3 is CASSFTGTDEQYF. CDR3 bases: TGTGCCAGCAGCTTTACAGGGACCGACGAGCAGTACTTC.

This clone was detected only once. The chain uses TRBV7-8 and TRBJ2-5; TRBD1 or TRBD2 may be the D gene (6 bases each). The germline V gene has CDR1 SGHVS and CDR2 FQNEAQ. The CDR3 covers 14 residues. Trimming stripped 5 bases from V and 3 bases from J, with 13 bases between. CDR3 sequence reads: CASSPPGAEETQYF. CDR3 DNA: TGTGCCAGCAGCCCCCCGGGGGCAGAAGAGACCCAGTACTTC.

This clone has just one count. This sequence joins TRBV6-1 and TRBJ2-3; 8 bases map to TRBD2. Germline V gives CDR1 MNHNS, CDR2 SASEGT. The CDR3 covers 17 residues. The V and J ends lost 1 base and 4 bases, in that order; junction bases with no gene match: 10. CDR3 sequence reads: CASSEGGGLVVPDTQYF. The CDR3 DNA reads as TGTGCCAGCAGTGAAGGGGGGGGACTAGTGGTCCCAGATACGCAGTATTTT.

The CDR3 sequence is CASSLGGAVTYEQYF. CDR3 bases: TGTGCCAGCAGTTTAGGAGGGGCTGTCACCTACGAGCAGTACTTC. J is TRBJ2-7 and V is TRBV28, with D possibly being TRBD2 (6 bases). V was shortened by 2 bases and J by 2 bases, with 13 bases between the two germline ends. Looked up from germline, CDR1 is MDHEN and CDR2 is SYDVKM. The CDR3 length is 15 residues.

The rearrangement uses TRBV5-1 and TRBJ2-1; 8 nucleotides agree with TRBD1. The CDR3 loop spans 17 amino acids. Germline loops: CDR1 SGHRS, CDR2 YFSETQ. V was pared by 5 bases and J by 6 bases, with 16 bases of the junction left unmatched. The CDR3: CASSLYQGQGQSNEQFF. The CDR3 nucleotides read TGCGCCAGCAGTTTGTACCAAGGACAGGGTCAATCCAATGAGCAGTTCTTC.